This TCR beta chain appears in the sequencing data of a study of identical twins. General study results and limits: For zero-insertion analyses, partial confounding could come from invariant MAIT and iNKT cells.

Unique molecular identifiers were present on the cDNA, which also gained a universal primer site by template switching. TCRdb processed the 5' RACE reads anew with MiXCR; each CDR3 protein has one entry. Of 1.5 million to 2 million distinct CDR3 sequences listed, about 30% are singletons. This clonotype was counted a few times. Its antigen is currently unknown. Trimming pared 0 bases from V and 4 bases from J, leaving 11 bases between. Germline CDR1 MNHEY, CDR2 SVGEGT. The CDR3 has 15 amino acids. The material sequenced was cord blood. V gene TRBV6-2 or TRBV6-3 combines with J gene TRBJ2-3, with D perhaps TRBD2 (6 bases). The clonotype comes from a newborn girl in good health. CDR3 DNA sequence: TGTGCCAGCAGTTACTCCCTGACGGGGGCAGATACGCAGTATTTT. Protein: CASSYSLTGADTQYF.